This T cell receptor beta chain was recorded in a study of blood T cell repertoires in COVID-19. Overall study: Sites across the United States, Italy and Spain contributed samples from acute and convalescent COVID-19. T cells, B-cell-depleted T cells, or PBMCs supplied cDNA or gDNA.

Authors' methods: Reference gene primers were amplified, and this amplification served to estimate nucleated cell counts. Sequencing used immunoSEQ multiplex PCR; TCRdb keeps in-frame clones, though not all of them. V, J and clone size are those of that table, while D and trimming were read from the DNA. The data show some 100,000 clones, about 82% seen once. The V and J ends lost 3 bases and 3 bases respectively, with 9 bases between them. Germline V gene lookup returns CDR1 LGHNA and CDR2 YNFKEQ. CDR3 length: 13 amino acids. Sequencing input: peripheral blood. This TCR was sampled from a human donor in a cohort sampled during active COVID-19. The chain joins TRBV4-2 to TRBJ2-7; no definite D call. Here the CDR3 DNA reads TGTGCCAGCAGCCACCAGGTCCTCTACGAGCAGTACTTC. Its protein product is CASSHQVLYEQYF.